These T cell receptor beta chains were read from a single sample in a study of T cell repertoires in cytomegalovirus infection. TCRdb reprocessed the reads via MiXCR and lists one record per CDR3 protein. The sample carries about 450,000 distinct CDR3 sequences, about a third recorded once. Sequencing used PBMCs. The receptors come from a human donor in good health (CMV status not recorded). Some clones in this sample may be carry-over from other donors' samples. CDR3s include the opening cysteine and the closing phenylalanine or tryptophan. A D gene is named only where the DNA matches it firmly. Clone size is shown for a subset of rows, as once, few, many or a class of expanded clone.

>few|TRBV7-9|-|TRBJ2-1
TGTGCCAGCACCGATAGCGTGAGCTCCTACAATGAGCAGTTCTTC
CASTDSVSSYNEQFF
>few|TRBV20-1|-|TRBJ1-1
TGCAGTGCCCGAAGGGCAGCCAACCCGAACACTGAAGCTTTCTTT
CSARRAANPNTEAFF
>-|TRBV24-1|-|TRBJ1-5
TGTGCCACCTCCCAAGGAGATCAGCCCCAGCATTTT
CATSQGDQPQHF
>few|TRBV4-1|TRBD2|TRBJ2-7
TGCGCCAGCAGCCAAGAGGAGCGGGGGACCTACGAGCAGTACTTC
CASSQEERGTYEQYF
>-|TRBV5-6|-|TRBJ2-2
TGTGCCAGCAGCCCGAGGGCGAAGAACACCGGGGAGCTGTTTTTT
CASSPRAKNTGELFF
>-|TRBV6-1|TRBD1|TRBJ2-7
TGTGCCAGCAGGGGGACAGGGTCGTCCGAGCAGTACTTC
CASRGTGSSEQYF
>-|TRBV19|-|TRBJ2-7
TGTGCCAGTAGTATTGGTCGGAAGGAGCAGTACTTC
CASSIGRKEQYF
>-|TRBV19|TRBD1|TRBJ1-5
TGTGCCAGTGGGTCCCGGGACAGGGCCAATCAGCCCCAGCATTTT
CASGSRDRANQPQHF
>few|TRBV12-3/TRBV12-4|-|TRBJ2-5
TGTGCCAGCAGTTTAGCAGGGGTCAGGGAGACCCAGTACTTC
CASSLAGVRETQYF
>-|TRBV6-1|-|TRBJ1-3
TGTGCCATCAGCATCGCGGGGACTGGAAACACCATATATTTT
CAISIAGTGNTIYF
>many|TRBV7-2|TRBD2|TRBJ2-7
TGTGCCAGCAGCTTAAAGCGGGGTCCCTACGAGCAGTACTTC
CASSLKRGPYEQYF
>-|TRBV4-1|-|TRBJ1-5
TGCGCCAGCATCCAAGAAGTGGAGTCGTACAATCAGCCCCAGCATTTT
CASIQEVESYNQPQHF
>-|TRBV7-2|-|TRBJ2-5
TGTGCAAGCATCTTAACCAACCAAGGGACCCAGTACTTC
CASILTNQGTQYF
>-|TRBV7-9|TRBD1|TRBJ1-2
TGTGCCAGCAGCGCCGGGACAGGGTGTGGTGGCTACACCTTC
CASSAGTGCGGYTF
>-|TRBV4-3|TRBD1|TRBJ1-6
TGCGCCAGCAGCCCAGCGGGACAGGGGAATTGGTCACCCCTCCACTTT
CASSPAGQGNWSPLHF
>few|TRBV2|-|TRBJ2-1
TGTGCCAGCAGTGAAGCGCTTTGGGGGACGAACAATGAGCAGTTCTTC
CASSEALWGTNNEQFF
>few|TRBV6-1|TRBD2|TRBJ2-5
TGTGCCAGCAGTGAATGGGCTAGCGGGGGGGCAGAGGAGACCCAGTACTTC
CASSEWASGGAEETQYF
>few|TRBV6-2/TRBV6-3|-|TRBJ2-7
TGTGCCAGCAGCCGAAACAGGGTTTACGAGCAGTACTTC
CASSRNRVYEQYF
>few|TRBV11-2|TRBD1|TRBJ1-1
TGTGCCAGCAGCTTAAATCGTTTCCCGGGACAGACCAACACTGAAGCTTTCTTT
CASSLNRFPGQTNTEAFF
>-|TRBV6-1|-|TRBJ2-5
TGTGCCAGCAGTGACGGCCCCGTAAAGACCCAGTACTTC
CASSDGPVKTQYF
>-|TRBV6-6|-|TRBJ1-1
TGTGCCAGCACTCTCGACAGGAGCAACACTGAAGCTTTCTTT
CASTLDRSNTEAFF
>few|TRBV2|-|TRBJ2-7
TGTGCCAGCAGTGAGGCCCCCTTGGGGACGGCCTACGAGCAGTACTTC
CASSEAPLGTAYEQYF
>few|TRBV7-4|-|TRBJ2-7
TGTGCCAGCAGCCCTCCGAACTACGAGCAGTACTTC
CASSPPNYEQYF
>-|TRBV19|TRBD2|TRBJ2-1
TGTGCCAGTATTTGGTCGAGCGGGGGGCCCAATGAGCAGTTCTTC
CASIWSSGGPNEQFF
>few|TRBV2|-|TRBJ1-5
TGTGCCAGCAGTGAGGGAAGTACAAATCAGCCCCAGCATTTT
CASSEGSTNQPQHF